Each of the 2 T cell receptor beta chains below was sequenced from the same sample in a study of T cell changes during pregnancy in multiple sclerosis. Sequencing was performed with immunoSEQ multiplex PCR; in TCRdb, only in-frame clones are kept and a portion is missing. The table includes approximately 40,000 clones, around 91% detected once. This material consisted of CD8+ T cells from peripheral blood mononuclear cells, taken in the third trimester of pregnancy. The receptors derive from a female donor with multiple sclerosis, enrolled in a pregnancy study.

The chain has TRBV5-1 and TRBJ1-2; D is unresolved. The length of the CDR3 is 12 residues. The germline V gene has CDR1 SGHRS and CDR2 YFSETQ. The germline V and J ends were trimmed by 2 bases and 2 bases, with 4 bases remaining between them. The CDR3 loop is CASSFTNYGYTF. The CDR3 nucleotides are TGCGCCAGCAGCTTCACAAACTATGGCTACACCTTC.

Remarks on this clone: One junction end disagrees with the germline gene, perhaps due to a read error. The chain links TRBV5-1 to TRBJ2-1; 8 nucleotides align to TRBD2. Germline CDR1 is SGHRS and CDR2 is YFSETQ. The CDR3 length is 13 residues. CDR3 amino acids: CASSLAGTSEGLF. The CDR3 DNA is TGCGCCAGCAGCTTGGCCGGGACTAGTGAGGGGCTCTTC.